This TCR beta chain was retrieved from a study of shared clonotypes between healthy human individuals. About the study: Serving as donors were two women and three men, whose ages spanned 18 to 49.

Study-wide findings and caveats: Clonotype sharing among donors was thought likely to change with sequencing depth.

TCRdb keeps only in-frame clones here, not all; method: immunoSEQ multiplex PCR. Altogether about a million clones are present, approximately 80% being singletons, with the ten largest covering roughly 0.82%. Notes on this clone: The antigen is not known.

CDR3 length: 15 amino acids. V lost 1 base and J lost 4, with 13 bases in between. Germline CDR1 MNHEY, CDR2 SMNVEV (reference sequence). The TCR sequence derives from a man younger than 35 in good health. Some clones in this sample may be carry-over from other donors' samples. The genes are TRBV27 and TRBJ1-2; D is perhaps TRBD1 (5 bases). The sequencing sample was made of memory CD4+ T cells from PBMCs. Noted subset: CD45RA-negative fraction. CDR3 nucleotides: TGTGCCAGCAGTTTATGGGGCAGGCCTACCTATGGCTACACCTTC. It encodes CASSLWGRPTYGYTF.